One TCR beta chain is described in this entry. The CDR3 is made up of 14 amino acids. Germline CDR1 WNHNN, CDR2 SYGVQD (reference sequence). J was trimmed by 0 bases and V by 10 bases; bases with no gene match: 8. This entry is derived from a study of blood T cell repertoires in COVID-19. TCRdb's table, derived via immunoSEQ multiplex PCR, lists solely in-frame clones and lacks some. This sample has a few hundred thousand clones, with roughly 84% found just once. The receptor's source is a woman in her 50s who had been exposed to COVID-19. Sequenced sample: PBMCs or T cells enriched from blood (not recorded which). The V and J genes are TRBV10-1 and TRBJ2-7; 8 nucleotides line up with TRBD1. The CDR3: CATQEGQDSYEQYF. For the CDR3, the DNA is TGCGCCACCCAGGAGGGACAGGACTCCTACGAGCAGTACTTC.